Listed below are T cell receptor beta chains from one sample, sequenced in a study of regulatory T cells in long-lasting Graves disease. TCRdb reprocessed the multiplex PCR reads with MiXCR, giving one entry per CDR3 protein. The sample consists of roughly 490,000 distinct CDR3 sequences, around a fifth of them appearing once. The specimen was peripheral blood mononuclear cells (PBMCs), collected when the disease was refractory, from a patient treated with antithyroid drugs. The origin of the receptors is a female donor with Graves disease. CDR3s include the opening cysteine and the closing phenylalanine or tryptophan. The D gene is left open where the match is weak. The listing skips clone size in some rows; elsewhere it reads once, few, many or a size class.

v_gene,d_gene,abundance,j_gene,CDR3aa,CDR3nt
TRBV6-1,NA,many,TRBJ1-5,CASSPGIADQPQHF,TGTGCCAGCAGTCCCGGTATAGCGGATCAGCCCCAGCATTTT
TRBV20-1,NA,NA,TRBJ2-7,CSASADRSYEQYF,TGCAGTGCTAGCGCAGACAGATCCTACGAGCAGTACTTC
TRBV6-5,NA,many,TRBJ2-5,CASSYLGPQETQYF,TGTGCCAGCAGTTACTTGGGACCGCAAGAGACCCAGTACTTC
TRBV15,NA,NA,TRBJ1-5,CATSREDGRMKYSNQPQHF,TGTGCCACCAGCAGAGAAGACGGGCGGATGAAATATAGCAATCAGCCCCAGCATTTT
TRBV5-5,NA,NA,TRBJ2-2,CASSLEGLNTGELFF,TGCGCCAGCAGCTTGGAAGGGTTGAACACCGGGGAGCTGTTTTTT
TRBV20-1,NA,few,TRBJ1-5,CSASPGGGYQPQHF,TGCAGTGCTTCGCCGGGAGGGGGGTATCAGCCCCAGCATTTT
TRBV28,NA,many,TRBJ1-4,CASSVGGRDEKLFF,TGTGCCAGCAGTGTTGGGGGCCGGGATGAAAAACTGTTTTTT
TRBV20-1,NA,once,TRBJ2-7,CSARGEDRRSSYEQYF,TGCAGTGCTAGAGGTGAGGACAGAAGGAGTTCCTACGAGCAGTACTTC
TRBV18,NA,few,TRBJ1-1,CASSPRVGLNTEAFF,TGTGCCAGCTCACCGCGGGTGGGCTTGAACACTGAAGCTTTCTTT
TRBV6-2/TRBV6-3,TRBD1,many,TRBJ1-2,CASSYSGTAGYGYTF,TGTGCCAGCAGTTACTCGGGGACAGCAGGCTATGGCTACACCTTC
TRBV6-5,NA,few,TRBJ2-5,CASSYSRGHQETQYF,TGTGCCAGCAGTTACTCGAGGGGACACCAAGAGACCCAGTACTTC
TRBV7-9,NA,NA,TRBJ1-4,CASSLIIDSEKLFF,TGTGCCAGCAGCTTAATCATCGATAGTGAAAAGCTGTTTTTT
TRBV14,NA,NA,TRBJ1-1,CASSQDASDNTEAFF,TGTGCCAGCAGCCAAGACGCGTCAGACAACACTGAAGCTTTCTTT
TRBV5-4,TRBD1,NA,TRBJ1-1,CASSLGGGQEAFF,TGTGCCAGCAGCTTGGGGGGGGGACAGGAAGCTTTCTTT
TRBV4-3,NA,few,TRBJ1-1,CASSQSYRSLTEAFF,TGCGCCAGCAGCCAATCGTACAGGTCTCTCACTGAAGCTTTCTTT
TRBV19,TRBD2,few,TRBJ2-1,CASSPPGLAGFHEQFF,TGTGCCAGTAGTCCCCCGGGACTAGCGGGTTTCCATGAGCAGTTCTTC
TRBV10-3,TRBD1,NA,TRBJ1-1,CAISAQGGEKRAFF,TGTGCCATCAGTGCTCAGGGGGGAGAAAAGAGGGCTTTCTTT
TRBV28,NA,many,TRBJ2-7,CASSWGGWLTYEQYF,TGTGCCAGCAGTTGGGGCGGATGGCTAACCTACGAGCAGTACTTC
TRBV2,NA,NA,TRBJ2-1,CASSERMDNEQFF,TGTGCCAGCAGTGAAAGAATGGACAATGAGCAGTTCTTC
TRBV6-2/TRBV6-3,NA,NA,TRBJ2-1,CASSYEPQDVYNEQFF,TGTGCCAGCAGTTACGAGCCTCAGGATGTCTACAATGAGCAGTTCTTC
TRBV27,NA,many,TRBJ2-7,CASSLAPGAYEQYF,TGTGCCAGCAGTTTAGCTCCGGGGGCCTACGAGCAGTACTTC
TRBV24-1,NA,NA,TRBJ2-3,CATADFASTDTQYF,TGTGCCACCGCGGACTTTGCGAGCACAGATACGCAGTATTTT
TRBV11-2,NA,many,TRBJ2-2,CASSLGNGGELFF,TGTGCCAGCAGCCTTGGGAACGGCGGGGAGCTGTTTTTT
TRBV2,NA,few,TRBJ2-7,CASSDRAPTYEQYF,TGTGCCAGCAGTGACAGGGCCCCAACCTACGAGCAGTACTTC
TRBV9,NA,NA,TRBJ1-1,CASSVGGLGTEAFF,TGTGCCAGCAGCGTAGGGGGGCTAGGCACTGAAGCTTTCTTT
TRBV30,NA,few,TRBJ1-2,CAWENYGYTF,TGTGCCTGGGAGAACTATGGCTACACCTTC
TRBV4-1,NA,NA,TRBJ2-5,CASSHEKAGGDTIQYF,TGCGCCAGCAGCCACGAGAAGGCAGGAGGTGATACTATCCAGTACTTC
TRBV19,NA,NA,TRBJ1-5,CASSHGGAYQPQHF,TGTGCCAGTAGCCATGGGGGGGCCTATCAGCCCCAGCATTTT
TRBV30,TRBD1,once,TRBJ2-2,CAWRRDRGSAGELFF,TGTGCCTGGAGACGGGACAGGGGGAGCGCCGGGGAGCTGTTTTTT
TRBV12-3/TRBV12-4,TRBD1,many,TRBJ1-2,CASSLGDRDGYTF,TGTGCCAGCAGTTTAGGGGACAGGGACGGCTACACCTTC
TRBV5-4,TRBD1,NA,TRBJ2-2,CASSLEGASGELFF,TGTGCCAGCAGCCTAGAGGGGGCATCCGGGGAGCTGTTTTTT
TRBV6-2/TRBV6-3,TRBD1,NA,TRBJ2-7,CASSWGQASYEQYF,TGTGCCAGCAGCTGGGGACAGGCTTCCTACGAGCAGTACTTC
TRBV6-5,NA,many,TRBJ1-5,CASSYGKAFDPQHF,TGTGCCAGCAGTTACGGGAAAGCCTTCGATCCCCAGCATTTT
TRBV7-9,NA,few,TRBJ1-1,CASSLARGVGTEAFF,TGTGCCAGCAGCTTAGCGAGGGGGGTAGGGACTGAAGCTTTCTTT
TRBV5-1,NA,NA,TRBJ2-3,CASSFAPGKTDTQYF,TGCGCCAGCAGCTTCGCGCCAGGGAAGACAGATACGCAGTATTTT
TRBV20-1,NA,NA,TRBJ2-7,CSAPRPRGDRSEQYF,TGCAGTGCTCCCCGGCCCCGGGGGGACAGGAGCGAGCAGTACTTC
TRBV30,TRBD2,NA,TRBJ2-5,CAWSRTSGSRETQYF,TGTGCCTGGAGTAGGACTAGCGGGAGCCGGGAGACCCAGTACTTC
TRBV6-1,TRBD2,few,TRBJ2-7,CASSRGTTDYEQYF,TGTGCCAGCAGTCGCGGGACTACCGATTACGAGCAGTACTTC
TRBV30,TRBD1,NA,TRBJ1-4,CAWSFTGVTNEKLFF,TGTGCCTGGAGTTTCACAGGGGTAACTAATGAAAAACTGTTTTTT
TRBV5-4,NA,many,TRBJ2-5,CASSTRGAGAGRETQYF,TGTGCCAGCAGCACACGCGGGGCAGGTGCCGGACGGGAGACCCAGTACTTC
TRBV28,TRBD1,many,TRBJ2-5,CASSPTDRAETQYF,TGTGCCAGCAGTCCCACCGACAGGGCAGAGACCCAGTACTTC
TRBV5-1,TRBD1,NA,TRBJ1-1,CASSHMDRGDTEAFF,TGCGCCAGCAGCCACATGGACAGGGGAGACACTGAAGCTTTCTTT
TRBV4-1,NA,NA,TRBJ1-4,CASSQLLNEKLFF,TGCGCCAGCAGCCAACTTCTTAATGAAAAACTGTTTTTT
TRBV27,NA,few,TRBJ1-6,CASSLLGSYNSPLHF,TGTGCCAGCAGTTTATTGGGTTCCTATAATTCACCCCTCCACTTT
TRBV7-3,NA,few,TRBJ2-1,CASSSEAAYNEQFF,TGTGCCAGCAGCTCCGAAGCAGCTTACAATGAGCAGTTCTTC
TRBV6-4,NA,NA,TRBJ1-1,CASSADSRGTTEAFF,TGTGCCAGCAGTGCGGACTCCAGGGGCACCACTGAAGCTTTCTTT
TRBV11-1,NA,few,TRBJ2-5,CANSPRRGAKSQYF,TGTGCCAACAGCCCCAGAAGGGGGGCAAAGTCCCAGTACTTC
TRBV12-3/TRBV12-4,NA,many,TRBJ2-6,CASSSRYSGANVLTF,TGTGCCAGCAGCTCCCGGTACTCTGGGGCCAACGTCCTGACTTTC
TRBV5-1,NA,few,TRBJ1-1,CASSIGGEAFF,TGCGCCAGCAGCATCGGGGGTGAAGCTTTCTTT
TRBV7-8,TRBD2,many,TRBJ2-7,CASSLAGDYTYEQYF,TGTGCCAGCAGCTTAGCGGGGGACTACACCTACGAGCAGTACTTC
TRBV19,NA,few,TRBJ2-5,CASSIGDWDRQETQYF,TGTGCCAGTAGTATTGGGGACTGGGACAGACAAGAGACCCAGTACTTC
TRBV3-1,TRBD1,NA,TRBJ1-1,CASSISGGGGTEAFF,TGTGCCAGCAGCATATCAGGGGGAGGTGGCACTGAAGCTTTCTTT
TRBV20-1,NA,NA,TRBJ2-7,CSARDPVGGDYEQYF,TGCAGTGCTAGAGACCCGGTCGGTGGAGACTACGAGCAGTACTTC
TRBV20-1,NA,NA,TRBJ1-2,CSASTQGSNYGYTF,TGCAGTGCCTCAACACAGGGATCTAACTATGGCTACACCTTC
TRBV6-5,NA,many,TRBJ2-2,CASSSGDGTGELFF,TGTGCCAGCAGTTCGGGGGATGGCACCGGGGAGCTGTTTTTT